This TCR beta chain appears in the sequencing data of a study of human T cells and chemical hapten exposure. Unique molecular identifiers were affixed to discrete cDNA molecules within the library. TCRdb processed the RACE reads anew with MiXCR; each CDR3 protein has one entry. Of some 91,000 distinct CDR3 sequences in the sample, 9.5% to 15% were seen once. This clonotype was seen a handful of times. Time point specified: patch test 1, 2 weeks after DPC sensitization. Stated treatment: therapeutic diphenylcyclopropenone sensitization with weekly scalp DPC. The starting material, unfractionated whole blood, was used for total RNA extraction. This CDR3 comprises 16 residues. Trimming shortened V by 4 bases and J by 9 bases, and 22 bases separated the two germline ends. Germline CDR1 reads MGHRA; CDR2 reads YSYEKL.

Material: whole blood, obtained in connection with sensitization to the hapten diphenylcyclopropenone (DPC). The chain recombines TRBV4-1 with TRBJ1-5; weak D call: TRBD1 (5 bases). This TCR derives from a woman aged 35 to 49 with alopecia areata. Some clones in this sample may be carry-over from other donors' samples. The CDR3 DNA follows: TGCGCCAGCAGCCCATCTGGGGGACGGGGAGTCGTGCCCCAGCATTTT. It encodes CASSPSGGRGVVPQHF.